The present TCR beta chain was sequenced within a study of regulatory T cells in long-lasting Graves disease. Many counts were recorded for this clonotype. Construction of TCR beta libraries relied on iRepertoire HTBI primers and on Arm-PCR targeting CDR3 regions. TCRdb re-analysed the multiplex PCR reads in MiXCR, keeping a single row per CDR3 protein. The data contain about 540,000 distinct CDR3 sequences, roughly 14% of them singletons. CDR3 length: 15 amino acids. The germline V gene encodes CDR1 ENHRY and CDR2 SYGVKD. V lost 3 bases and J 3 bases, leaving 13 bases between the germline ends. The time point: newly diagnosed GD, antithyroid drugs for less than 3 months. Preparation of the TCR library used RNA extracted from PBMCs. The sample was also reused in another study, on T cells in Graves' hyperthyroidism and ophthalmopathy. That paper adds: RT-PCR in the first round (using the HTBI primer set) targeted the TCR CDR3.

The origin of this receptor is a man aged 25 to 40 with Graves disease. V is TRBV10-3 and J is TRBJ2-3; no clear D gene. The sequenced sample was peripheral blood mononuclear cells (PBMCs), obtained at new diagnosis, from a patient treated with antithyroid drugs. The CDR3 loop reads CAISDFTGWTDTQYF. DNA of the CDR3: TGTGCCATCAGTGATTTTACCGGCTGGACAGATACGCAGTATTTT.